This record concerns one T cell receptor beta chain sequence. Its antigen is currently unknown. TCRdb re-derived calls from the reads in MiXCR, one entry per CDR3 protein. The table shows about 920,000 distinct CDR3 sequences, with approximately 31% occurring only once. These data originate in a study of T cell repertoires in cytomegalovirus infection. Study-wide points: Pooled public TCR beta family frequency picked out CMV carriers with the relevant HLA. Within the response measured ex vivo, HLA-C-restricted CMV-specific TCR beta clonotypes were dominant.

The V end lost 3 bases, the J end lost 4 bases, and 15 bases lay between the germline ends. CDR1 is SEHNR, CDR2 FQNEAQ, per germline (reference sequence). The CDR3 spans 16 residues. This specimen consisted of cultured CD8+ T cells from PBMCs, obtained from culture after CMV antigen stimulation. The TCR originated in a human donor in good health (CMV status not recorded). Some clones in this sample may be carry-over from other donors' samples. This chain joins TRBV7-9 and TRBJ2-2; D may be TRBD1 (6 bases). CDR3: CASSFTGTFPTGELFF. CDR3 sequence (DNA): TGTGCCAGCAGCTTTACCGGGACATTTCCCACCGGGGAGCTGTTTTTT. Full variable domain (rest looked up from reference TRBV7-9 and TRBJ2-2): DTGVSQNPRHKITKRGQNVTFRCDPISEHNRLYWYRQTLGQGPEFLTYFQNEAQLEKSRLLSDRFSAERPKGSFSTLEIQRTEQGDSAMYLCASSFTGTFPTGELFFGEGSRLTVL.